The entry that follows covers one T cell receptor (beta chain) sequence. Its antigen is currently unknown. TCRdb redid the calling of the PCR reads with MiXCR, one entry per CDR3 protein. There are 250,000 to 350,000 distinct CDR3 sequences in the sample; about a fifth occur only once, and over 0.7% lies in the top ten. The sample belongs to a study of molecular identifiers for immune sequencing clone quantification. Regarding the study as a whole: Jurkat TCR RNA spiked in from one cell could reportedly be detected among about a million naive cells. Barcodes shared by identical TCR molecules could lead to underestimated sizes of highly expanded clones.

Construction of naive CD8 libraries employed roughly 20,000 to 1,000,000 sorted cells together with 10%, 30% or 50% RNA. Sorting defined naive CD8 T cells as CD8+CD4-CCR7+CD45RA+. Source material: naive CD8+ T cells from blood, with Jurkat cell RNA spiked in. Subset of the sample: FACS-sorted CD8+CD4-CCR7+CD45RA+ naive T cells. This clonotype was sampled from a human donor in good health. Some libraries in this study had Jurkat cell RNA spiked in.

The CDR3 region has the DNA TGTGCCAGCAGTTATGCGGGAGGATTGTACAATGAGCAGTTCTTC. Translating it yields CASSYAGGLYNEQFF. The chain joins TRBV6-2 or TRBV6-3 to TRBJ2-1; TRBD2 aligns across 8 bases. The germline gives CDR1 MNHEY, CDR2 SVGEGT. The CDR3 has 15 amino acids. Trimming at V came to 3 bases and at J to 4 bases, leaving 5 bases not matched to a gene.